The present T cell receptor (beta chain) was sequenced within a study of shared clonotypes between healthy human individuals. The table came from immunoSEQ multiplex PCR; TCRdb's copy has only in-frame clones and leaves some out. The sample shows 2 million to 2.5 million clones, approximately 95% of them seen only once. The CDR3 runs 16 residues. Deletions cut 4 bases from V and 1 base from J, with 17 bases between. CDR1 MRHNA and CDR2 SNTAGT come from the germline V gene. The receptor's source is a man younger than 35 in good health. The rearrangement uses TRBV6-4 and TRBJ2-7, with D possibly being TRBD2 (5 bases). The source material was naive CD4+ T cells sorted from blood. This sample's subset: CD45RA+ positively selected. The CDR3 nucleotides read TGTGCCAGCAGTGTCCCGAGCGGCAGGAGGTCCTACGAGCAGTACTTC. It specifies CASSVPSGRRSYEQYF.